Following are 27 T cell receptor beta chains from one sample sequenced in a study of human T cells and chemical hapten exposure. TCRdb recomputed calls from the RACE reads with MiXCR, one row per CDR3 protein. This table has 150,000 to 200,000 distinct CDR3 sequences, more than 25% appearing once. The time point is: pre-sensitization, week 0. Treatment given: therapeutic diphenylcyclopropenone sensitization with weekly scalp DPC. The sequences come from whole blood, collected in connection with sensitization to the hapten diphenylcyclopropenone (DPC). Every receptor here comes from a woman in her thirties with alopecia areata. Some clones in this sample may be carry-over from other donors' samples.

This clonotype has a handful of counts. This chain links TRBV3-1 with TRBJ2-4, with D uncertain. The CDR3 totals 18 residues. Looked up from germline, CDR1 is LGHDT and CDR2 is YNNKEL (reference sequence). Trimming stripped 1 base from V and 0 bases from J, with 16 bases between. The CDR3 DNA reads as TGTGCCAGCAGCCAAGCCGGGCCGAGCCCCCTAGCCAAAAACATTCAGTACTTC. Its protein product is CASSQAGPSPLAKNIQYF.

In regard to this clonotype: Because the CDR3's place on the DNA is in doubt, the DNA is left out and the CDR3 is given as listed by TCRdb. The gene calls are TRBV4-1 and TRBJ2-7; the table's D gene call, TRBD1, was not cross checked with the DNA. The germline CDR1 and CDR2 sequences are MGHRA and YSYEKL. The CDR3 is 18 amino acids in total, end residues counted. CDR3 region: CASSQDQAFGPGGYEQYF.

This clonotype was counted only a few times. This chain uses TRBV29-1 with TRBJ1-2; 7 bases map to TRBD1. The V and J ends lost 3 bases and 0 bases, in that order; junction bases with no gene match: 4. The CDR3 extends over 14 amino acids. The germline V gene has CDR1 SQVTM and CDR2 ANQGSEA. The CDR3 DNA follows: TGCAGCGTTGAGTACAGGGGCTCTAACTATGGCTACACCTTC. It encodes CSVEYRGSNYGYTF.

The chain couples TRBV28 to TRBJ1-1; D may be TRBD1 (5 bases). The CDR3 consists of 12 residues. Germline CDR1 and CDR2: MDHEN and SYDVKM. Trimming removed 10 bases from V and 10 bases from J, with 19 bases in between. The CDR3 region has the DNA TGTGCCACCGTTAGGACACCCTTCAGAGCTTTCTTT. This codes for CATVRTPFRAFF.

This chain joins TRBV4-3 and TRBJ2-2; 9 bases are shared with TRBD2. The junction had 5 bases not matched to a gene; V was cut back by 2 bases and J by 7 bases. The germline V gene has CDR1 LGHNA and CDR2 YSLEER. The CDR3 has 15 amino acids. The CDR3 DNA reads as TGCGCCAGCAGCCAACTAGCGGGGCCGGGCGGGGAGCTGTTTTTT. Its protein product is CASSQLAGPGGELFF.

This clonotype has a count of ten or more. The V gene is TRBV7-2, the J gene TRBJ2-3; D is possibly TRBD2 (5 bases). Looked up from germline, CDR1 is SGHTA and CDR2 is FQGNSA. This CDR3 contains 14 residues. Between the trimmed V and J ends, which lost 7 bases and 2 bases, there was a span of 13 bases. The CDR3 region has the DNA TGTGCCAGCACCGCGCGAGCGGCCACAGATACGCAGTATTTT. Translated: CASTARAATDTQYF. The whole variable domain, remainder taken from reference TRBV7-2 and TRBJ2-3, is GAGVSQSPSNKVTEKGKDVELRCDPISGHTALYWYRQSLGQGLEFLIYFQGNSAPDKSGLPSDRFSAERTGGSVSTLTIQRTQQEDSAVYLCASTARAATDTQYFGPGTRLTVL.

This chain uses TRBV11-2 with TRBJ2-4; D unclear. Trimming took 1 base from V and 9 from J, leaving 10 bases between them. CDR1 and CDR2 from the germline V gene are SGHAT and FQNNGV. There are 13 residues in the CDR3. The CDR3: CASSLGVSSIQYF. CDR3 nucleotides: TGTGCCAGCAGCTTAGGAGTGAGCAGCATTCAGTACTTC.

This clonotype appeared once. Germline is not matched at one junction end, which may reflect a read error. The CDR3 spells CGASAQGGYGYTF. The DNA for the CDR3 is TGCGGTGCTTCCGCCCAGGGAGGCTATGGCTACACCTTC. The V and J genes are TRBV20-1 and TRBJ1-2; tentatively, D is TRBD1 (5 bases). The CDR3 is 13 amino acids. Germline CDR1 is DFQATT and CDR2 is SNEGSKA (reference sequence).

J is TRBJ1-5 and V is TRBV15, with D hard to call. The CDR3 totals 14 residues. Deletions cut 2 bases from V and 6 bases from J, with 11 bases between. Per germline, CDR1 LNHNV and CDR2 YYDKDF (reference sequence). This CDR3 is CATSRHQEGQPQHF. CDR3 DNA sequence: TGTGCCACCAGCAGACACCAGGAGGGTCAGCCCCAGCATTTT. The complete variable domain, with remaining parts taken from reference TRBV15 and TRBJ1-5, reads DAMVIQNPRYQVTQFGKPVTLSCSQTLNHNVMYWYQQKSSQAPKLLFHYYDKDFNNEADTPDNFQSRRPNTSFCFLDIRSPGLGDTAMYLCATSRHQEGQPQHFGDGTRLSIL.

The chain uses TRBV11-2 and TRBJ2-3; D is perhaps TRBD1 (5 bases). The V and J ends lost 5 bases and 1 base respectively, with 16 bases between them. CDR1 SGHAT and CDR2 FQNNGV come from the germline V gene. This CDR3 has 16 amino acids. For the CDR3, the DNA is TGTGCCAGCAGCCATTATGAACAGGATGGCACAGATACGCAGTATTTT. This codes for CASSHYEQDGTDTQYF.

This chain uses TRBV30 with TRBJ2-4; perhaps TRBD1 as D (6 bases). Germline assignment: CDR1 GTSNPN and CDR2 SVGIG (reference sequence). V was pared by 1 base and J by 9 bases, with 16 bases between. The CDR3 runs 14 residues. The CDR3 here is CAWSAGRGRGIQYF. CDR3 DNA sequence: TGTGCCTGGAGTGCCGGCAGGGGAAGGGGCATTCAGTACTTC.

The chain joins TRBV3-1 to TRBJ1-6; 8 positions agree with TRBD1. After removal of 2 bases from V and 9 bases from J, the junction contained 6 bases not matched to a gene. Germline V gene lookup returns CDR1 LGHDT and CDR2 YNNKEL (reference sequence). This CDR3 has 15 residues. The CDR3 reads CASSQQGAGISPLHF. CDR3 coding DNA: TGTGCCAGCAGCCAACAGGGGGCGGGCATTTCACCCCTCCACTTT.

The V gene is TRBV28, the J gene TRBJ1-2, with TRBD1 matching 9 bases. Germline lookup yields CDR1 MDHEN and CDR2 SYDVKM. The CDR3 sequence is 14 residues long. J was trimmed by 4 bases and V by 5 bases; bases with no gene match: 5. DNA of the CDR3: TGTGCCAGCAGTCCCGGACAGGGGCTCTATGGCTACACCTTC. Translating it yields CASSPGQGLYGYTF.

The chain uses TRBV20-1 and TRBJ1-2, with D perhaps TRBD1 (6 bases). Deletions cut 6 bases from V and 1 base from J, with 12 bases between. The germline CDR1 and CDR2 sequences are DFQATT and SNEGSKA (reference sequence). This CDR3 is 13 amino acids long. Written as DNA, the CDR3 is TGCAGTGCCGTGTGGGACATTAACTATGGCTACACCTTC. Translated: CSAVWDINYGYTF.

The chain couples TRBV2 to TRBJ2-5; D not certain. Germline lookup yields CDR1 SNHLY and CDR2 FYNNEI. V dropped 9 bases and J dropped 2 bases, with 13 bases sitting between them. The CDR3 is 13 residues long. CDR3 sequence reads: CASQQYQQETQYF. The CDR3 region has the DNA TGTGCCAGTCAGCAGTATCAGCAAGAGACCCAGTACTTC.

This clonotype was recorded many times. The gene calls are TRBV7-2 and TRBJ1-5; 7 bases fit TRBD1. Trimming removed 2 bases from V and 7 bases from J; junction bases left unmatched: 5. This CDR3 is built from 14 residues. CDR1 and CDR2 from the germline V gene are SGHTA and FQGNSA. In DNA form, the CDR3 reads TGTGCCAGCAGCTTAAGACAGGGCCAACAGCCCCAGCATTTT. Translation gives CASSLRQGQQPQHF.

This clonotype was counted only a few times. The V gene is TRBV7-2, the J gene TRBJ2-1; tentative D call: TRBD1 (6 bases). V lost 7 bases to trimming and J lost 2 bases, with 18 bases between them. Germline V gene lookup returns CDR1 SGHTA and CDR2 FQGNSA. The CDR3 has 16 residues. In DNA, the CDR3 is TGTGCCAGCACCCAAAATCCGGGACATCCCTACAATGAGCAGTTCTTC. Translated, it gives CASTQNPGHPYNEQFF.

J is TRBJ1-5 and V is TRBV7-2; D unresolved. The CDR3 loop spans 15 amino acids. Deletions cut 3 bases from V and 4 bases from J, with 13 bases between. CDR1 is SGHTA, CDR2 FQGNSA, per germline. CDR3 sequence: CASSLGRQGNQPQHF. The CDR3 coding sequence is TGTGCCAGCAGCTTGGGCAGACAAGGGAATCAGCCCCAGCATTTT.

This clonotype was recorded many times. V gene TRBV20-1 combines with J gene TRBJ2-7; TRBD1 matches 7 bases. V trimming: 5 bases; J trimming: 3 bases; junction bases outside the gene matches: 4. The germline V gene encodes CDR1 DFQATT and CDR2 SNEGSKA (reference sequence). This CDR3 has 12 amino acids. The CDR3 loop is CSAPRDSYEQYF. Here the CDR3 DNA reads TGCAGTGCTCCTCGGGACAGCTACGAGCAGTACTTC.

The chain joins TRBV7-2 to TRBJ2-7; D call uncertain. The V end lost 4 bases, the J end lost 4 bases, and 8 bases lay between the germline ends. The CDR3 has 12 residues. Germline V gene lookup returns CDR1 SGHTA and CDR2 FQGNSA. The CDR3 sequence: CASSSRPYEQYF. CDR3 in DNA: TGTGCCAGCAGCTCAAGACCGTACGAGCAGTACTTC.

CDR3 coding DNA: TGTGCCAGCAGTTTCCGGGAGGGATCCTACGAGCAGTACTTC. As protein: CASSFREGSYEQYF. The genes are TRBV12-3 or TRBV12-4 and TRBJ2-7, with 8 bases aligning to TRBD2. V shed 3 bases, J shed 1 base, and the junction held 2 bases outside the gene matches. The CDR3 spans 14 residues.

This chain uses TRBV6-5 with TRBJ1-1; TRBD1 is a possible D gene (6 bases). V was cut by 6 bases and J by 7 bases, with 15 bases left in between. This CDR3 region has 13 residues. Germline V gives CDR1 MNHEY, CDR2 SVGAGI. The CDR3 sequence: CASSGDLRGEAFF. The DNA for the CDR3 is TGTGCCAGCAGCGGGGACCTCAGGGGTGAAGCTTTCTTT.

The gene calls are TRBV27 and TRBJ1-1; tentative D call: TRBD1 (5 bases). In germline, CDR1 is MNHEY, CDR2 SMNVEV (reference sequence). Trimming pared 5 bases from V and 2 bases from J, leaving 12 bases between. CDR3 size: 14 residues. The CDR3 is CASSPYTGNTEAFF. The CDR3 DNA reads as TGTGCCAGCAGTCCGTACACAGGAAACACTGAAGCTTTCTTT.

The CDR3 sequence is CASSFPPGNGYTF. The CDR3, as DNA: TGTGCCAGCAGTTTTCCCCCCGGGAATGGCTACACCTTC. The chain uses TRBV28 and TRBJ1-2, with D unclear. CDR1 is MDHEN and CDR2 is SYDVKM in the germline V gene. Trimming cost V 3 bases and J 6 bases, with 11 bases left between them. The CDR3 runs 13 residues.

The chain carries TRBV4-2 and TRBJ1-4; D is unresolved. Germline V gene data show CDR1 as LGHNA and CDR2 as YNFKEQ. The CDR3 extends over 14 amino acids. Trimming cost V 0 bases and J 5 bases, with 7 bases left between them. In DNA form, the CDR3 reads TGTGCCAGCAGCCAAGATTTGGGGAATGAAAAACTGTTTTTT. It is translated as CASSQDLGNEKLFF.

This clonotype has only a few counts. This chain uses TRBV15 with TRBJ1-5; 8 bases are shared with TRBD1. The CDR3 has 16 amino acids. V gave up 8 bases and J gave up 5 bases; unmatched junction bases: 14. The germline V gene has CDR1 LNHNV and CDR2 YYDKDF (reference sequence). CDR3 region: CATLDGQGKWDQPQHF. The CDR3 nucleotides are TGTGCCACCCTGGACGGACAGGGAAAATGGGATCAGCCCCAGCATTTT.

The chain carries TRBV7-9 and TRBJ1-1; D remains ambiguous. The ends were cut back, 3 bases at V and 1 base at J, with 15 bases in the middle. The germline V gene encodes CDR1 SEHNR and CDR2 FQNEAQ (reference sequence). The CDR3 is 16 amino acids. CDR3 residues: CASSFPGVGPNTEAFF. CDR3 DNA: TGTGCCAGCAGCTTCCCGGGAGTAGGGCCGAACACTGAAGCTTTCTTT.